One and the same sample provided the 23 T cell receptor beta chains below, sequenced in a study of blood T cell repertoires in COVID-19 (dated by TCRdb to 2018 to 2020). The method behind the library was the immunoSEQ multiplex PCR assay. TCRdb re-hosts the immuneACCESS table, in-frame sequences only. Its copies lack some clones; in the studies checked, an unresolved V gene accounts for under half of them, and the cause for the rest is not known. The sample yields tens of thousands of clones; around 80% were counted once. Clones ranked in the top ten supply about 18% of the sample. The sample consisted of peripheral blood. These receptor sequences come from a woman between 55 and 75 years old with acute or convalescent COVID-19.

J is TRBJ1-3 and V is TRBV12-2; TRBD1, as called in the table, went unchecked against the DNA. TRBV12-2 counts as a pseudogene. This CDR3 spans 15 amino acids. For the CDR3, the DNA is TGTGCAAGTCGCTCCAGGGTATTCTCTGGAAACACCATATATTTT. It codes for CASRSRVFSGNTIYF.

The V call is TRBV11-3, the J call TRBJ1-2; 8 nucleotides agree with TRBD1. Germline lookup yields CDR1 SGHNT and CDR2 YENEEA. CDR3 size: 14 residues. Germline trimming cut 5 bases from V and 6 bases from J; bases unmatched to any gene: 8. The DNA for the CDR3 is TGTGCCAGCAGCAGAGCGGACAGGGTAGATGGCTACACCTTC. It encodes CASSRADRVDGYTF.

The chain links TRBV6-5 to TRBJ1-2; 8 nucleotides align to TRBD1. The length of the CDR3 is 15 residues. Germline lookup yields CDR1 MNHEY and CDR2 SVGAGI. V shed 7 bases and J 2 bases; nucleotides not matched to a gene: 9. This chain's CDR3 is CASKESGDRNYGYTF. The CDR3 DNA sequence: TGTGCCAGCAAAGAGAGTGGGGACAGGAACTATGGCTACACCTTC.

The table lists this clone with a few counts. CDR3 nucleotides: TGTGCCAGCAGCTATCGGACAGGGAGTAACGAGCAGTACTTC. Translating gives CASSYRTGSNEQYF. The chain employs TRBV7-2 and TRBJ2-7; TRBD1 matches at 8 bases. The CDR3 has 14 residues. The germline V gene encodes CDR1 SGHTA and CDR2 FQGNSA. V shed 4 bases and J 5 bases; nucleotides not matched to a gene: 7.

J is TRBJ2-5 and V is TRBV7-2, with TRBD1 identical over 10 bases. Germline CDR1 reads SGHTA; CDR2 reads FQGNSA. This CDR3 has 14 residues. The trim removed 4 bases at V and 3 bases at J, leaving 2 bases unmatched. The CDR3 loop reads CASSWGTGEETQYF. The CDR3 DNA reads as TGTGCCAGCAGCTGGGGGACAGGGGAAGAGACCCAGTACTTC. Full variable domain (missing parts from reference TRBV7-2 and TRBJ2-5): GAGVSQSPSNKVTEKGKDVELRCDPISGHTALYWYRQSLGQGLEFLIYFQGNSAPDKSGLPSDRFSAERTGGSVSTLTIQRTQQEDSAVYLCASSWGTGEETQYFGPGTRLLVL.

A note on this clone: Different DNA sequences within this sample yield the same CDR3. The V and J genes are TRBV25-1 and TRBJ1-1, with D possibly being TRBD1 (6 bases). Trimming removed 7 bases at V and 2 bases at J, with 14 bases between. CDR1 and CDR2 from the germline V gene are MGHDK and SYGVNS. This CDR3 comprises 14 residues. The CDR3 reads CASTQTGLNTEAFF. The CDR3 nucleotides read TGTGCCAGCACCCAAACAGGGTTAAACACTGAAGCTTTCTTT.

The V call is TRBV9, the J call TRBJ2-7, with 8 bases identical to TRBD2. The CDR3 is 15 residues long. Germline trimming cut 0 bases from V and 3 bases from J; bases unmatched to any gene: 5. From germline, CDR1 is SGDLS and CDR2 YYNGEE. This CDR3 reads CASSVAAGGYYEQYF. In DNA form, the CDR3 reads TGTGCCAGCAGCGTAGCGGCGGGGGGCTACTACGAGCAGTACTTC.

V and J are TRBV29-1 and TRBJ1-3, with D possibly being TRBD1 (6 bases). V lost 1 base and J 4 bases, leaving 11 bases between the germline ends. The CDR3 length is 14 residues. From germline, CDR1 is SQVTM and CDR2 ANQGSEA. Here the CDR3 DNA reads TGCAGCGTTGAAGGCAGGGGAATCGGAAACACCATATATTTT. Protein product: CSVEGRGIGNTIYF.

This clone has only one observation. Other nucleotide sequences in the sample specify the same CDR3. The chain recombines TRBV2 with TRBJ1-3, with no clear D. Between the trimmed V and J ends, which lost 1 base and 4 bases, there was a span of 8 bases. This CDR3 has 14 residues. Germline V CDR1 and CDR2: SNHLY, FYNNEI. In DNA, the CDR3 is TGTGCCAGCAGTGAAGGGACTCCGGGAAACACCATATATTTT. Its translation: CASSEGTPGNTIYF.

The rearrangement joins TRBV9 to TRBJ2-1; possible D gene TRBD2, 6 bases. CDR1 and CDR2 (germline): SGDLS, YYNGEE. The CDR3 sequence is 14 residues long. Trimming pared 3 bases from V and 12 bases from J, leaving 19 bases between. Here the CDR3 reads CASSGGLEGLGQFF. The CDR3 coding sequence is TGTGCCAGCAGCGGCGGTCTGGAGGGGTTGGGGCAGTTCTTC.

The CDR3 coding sequence is TGTGCCAGCAGCTCCTGGACAGAAACCTACGAGCAGTACTTC. Amino acid sequence: CASSSWTETYEQYF. The V call is TRBV5-4, the J call TRBJ2-7; perhaps TRBD1 as D (6 bases). With 3 bases removed from V and 2 bases from J, the gap between germline ends came to 12 bases. Germline-derived CDR1 and CDR2 are SGHNT and YYREEE (reference sequence). CDR3 size: 14 residues.

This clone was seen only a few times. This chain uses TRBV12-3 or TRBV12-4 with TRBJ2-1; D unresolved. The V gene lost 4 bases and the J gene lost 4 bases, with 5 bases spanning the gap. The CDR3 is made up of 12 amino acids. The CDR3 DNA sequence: TGTGCCAGCAGTTCTGTTTACAATGAGCAGTTCTTC. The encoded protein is CASSSVYNEQFF.

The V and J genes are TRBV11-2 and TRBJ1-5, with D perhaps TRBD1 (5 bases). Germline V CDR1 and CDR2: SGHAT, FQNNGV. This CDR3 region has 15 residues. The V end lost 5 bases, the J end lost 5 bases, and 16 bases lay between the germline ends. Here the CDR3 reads CASSPGGTFHQPQHF. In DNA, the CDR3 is TGTGCCAGCAGCCCCGGGGGGACGTTCCATCAGCCCCAGCATTTT. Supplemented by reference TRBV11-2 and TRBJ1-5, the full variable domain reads EAGVAQSPRYKIIEKRQSVAFWCNPISGHATLYWYQQILGQGPKLLIQFQNNGVVDDSQLPKDRFSAERLKGVDSTLKIQPAKLEDSAVYLCASSPGGTFHQPQHFGDGTRLSIL.

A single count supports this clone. For the CDR3, the DNA is TGTGCCAGCAGCCCCTCTCTGGGGGGGGGTTTCGGGCAGTACTTC. It translates to CASSPSLGGGFGQYF. This chain links TRBV27 with TRBJ2-7, with TRBD2 matching over 7 bases. The V gene's germline CDR1 is MNHEY and CDR2 SMNVEV (reference sequence). The J segment lost 9 bases and the V segment lost 6 bases, leaving 17 bases of the junction unmatched. This CDR3 has 15 amino acids.

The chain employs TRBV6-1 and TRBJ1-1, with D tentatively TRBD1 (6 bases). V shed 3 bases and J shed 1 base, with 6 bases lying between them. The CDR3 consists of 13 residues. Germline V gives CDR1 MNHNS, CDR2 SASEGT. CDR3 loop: CASSDRGNTEAFF. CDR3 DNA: TGTGCCAGCAGTGACAGGGGGAACACTGAAGCTTTCTTT.

This CDR3 reads CASTPSGGGRELFF. The CDR3 coding sequence is TGTGCCAGCACGCCTAGCGGGGGGGGAAGGGAGCTGTTTTTT. This chain connects TRBV5-4 to TRBJ2-2, with 12 bases identical to TRBD2. The CDR3 runs to 14 residues. Looked up from germline, CDR1 is SGHNT and CDR2 is YYREEE (reference sequence). V dropped 6 bases and J dropped 9; count of bases not matched to a gene: 6.

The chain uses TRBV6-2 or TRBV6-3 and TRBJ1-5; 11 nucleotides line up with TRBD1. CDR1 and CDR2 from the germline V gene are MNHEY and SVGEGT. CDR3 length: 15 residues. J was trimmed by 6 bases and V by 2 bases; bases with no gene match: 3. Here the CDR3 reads CASSYGQGAGQPQHF. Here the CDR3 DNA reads TGTGCCAGCAGTTACGGACAGGGGGCCGGTCAGCCCCAGCATTTT.

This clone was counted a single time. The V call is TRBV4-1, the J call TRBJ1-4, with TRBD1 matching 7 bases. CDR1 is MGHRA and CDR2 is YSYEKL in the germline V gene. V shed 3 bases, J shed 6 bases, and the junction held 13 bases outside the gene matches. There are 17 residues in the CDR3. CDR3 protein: CASSHVITGVVYEKLFF. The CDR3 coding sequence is TGCGCCAGCAGCCACGTGATTACAGGGGTGGTGTATGAAAAACTGTTTTTT.

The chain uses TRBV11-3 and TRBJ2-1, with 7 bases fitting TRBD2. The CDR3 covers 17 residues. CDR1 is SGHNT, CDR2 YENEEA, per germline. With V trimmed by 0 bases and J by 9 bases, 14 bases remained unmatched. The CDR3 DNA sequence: TGTGCCAGCAGCTTAGATCTCGGCGGGAGTTACGGCGGTGAGCAGTTCTTC. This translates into CASSLDLGGSYGGEQFF.

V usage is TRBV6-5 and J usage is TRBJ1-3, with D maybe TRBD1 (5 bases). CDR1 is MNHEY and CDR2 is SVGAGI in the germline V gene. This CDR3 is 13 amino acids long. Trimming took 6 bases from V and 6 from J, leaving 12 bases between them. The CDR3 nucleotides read TGTGCCAGCAGACCCCAGGGTACAAACACCATATATTTT. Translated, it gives CASRPQGTNTIYF.

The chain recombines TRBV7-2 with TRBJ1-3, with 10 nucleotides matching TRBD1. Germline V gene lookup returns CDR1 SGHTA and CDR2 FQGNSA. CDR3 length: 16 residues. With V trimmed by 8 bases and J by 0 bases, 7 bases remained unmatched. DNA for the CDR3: TGTGCCAGCGCGACAGGGGGCCCCGGCTCTGGAAACACCATATATTTT. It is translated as CASATGGPGSGNTIYF. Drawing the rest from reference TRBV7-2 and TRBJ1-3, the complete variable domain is GAGVSQSPSNKVTEKGKDVELRCDPISGHTALYWYRQSLGQGLEFLIYFQGNSAPDKSGLPSDRFSAERTGGSVSTLTIQRTQQEDSAVYLCASATGGPGSGNTIYFGEGSWLTVV.

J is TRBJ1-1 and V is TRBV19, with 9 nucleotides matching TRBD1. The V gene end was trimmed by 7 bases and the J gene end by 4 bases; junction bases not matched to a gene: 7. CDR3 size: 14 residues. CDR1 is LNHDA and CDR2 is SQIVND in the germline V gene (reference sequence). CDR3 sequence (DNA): TGTGCCAGTATAACAGGGGGCGCGAGCACTGAAGCTTTCTTT. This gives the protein CASITGGASTEAFF.

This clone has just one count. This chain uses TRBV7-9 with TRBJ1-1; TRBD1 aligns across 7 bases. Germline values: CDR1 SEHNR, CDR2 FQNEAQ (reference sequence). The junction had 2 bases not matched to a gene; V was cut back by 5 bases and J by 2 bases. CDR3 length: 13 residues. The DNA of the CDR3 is TGTGCCAGCAGCCAGGGGGGTAACACTGAAGCTTTCTTT. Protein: CASSQGGNTEAFF.